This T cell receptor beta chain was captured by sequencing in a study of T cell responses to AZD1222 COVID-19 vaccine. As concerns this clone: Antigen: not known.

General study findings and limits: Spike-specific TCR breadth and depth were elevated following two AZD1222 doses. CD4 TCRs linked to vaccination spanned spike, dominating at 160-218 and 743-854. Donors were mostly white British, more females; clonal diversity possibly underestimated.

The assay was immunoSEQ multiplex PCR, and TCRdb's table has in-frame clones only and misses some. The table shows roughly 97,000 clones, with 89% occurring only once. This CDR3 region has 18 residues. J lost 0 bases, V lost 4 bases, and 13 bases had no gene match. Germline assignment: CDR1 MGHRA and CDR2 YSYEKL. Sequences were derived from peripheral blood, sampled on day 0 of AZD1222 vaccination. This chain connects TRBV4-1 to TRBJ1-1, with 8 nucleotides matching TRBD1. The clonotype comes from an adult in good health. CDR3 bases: TGCGCCAGCAGCCGGATAGACAGGGGAGGGAACTTGAACACTGAAGCTTTCTTT. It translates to CASSRIDRGGNLNTEAFF.